This T cell receptor (beta chain) is drawn from a study of cytomegalovirus exposure and HLA in healthy donors. In the study overall: The same platform was used for the roughly 110 validation repertoires as for the 666 first-cohort repertoires, as reported in a later analysis.

The donors were part of the validation cohort of 95 to 150 subjects. That cohort was separate from the first cohort, which comprised some 670 subjects. Study outcomes and limitations: Cytomegalovirus-associated TCR beta chains were listed, numbering some 180.

For this clone: Its antigen is not known.

In germline, CDR1 is SGDLS, CDR2 YYNGEE. The germline V and J ends were trimmed by 0 bases and 2 bases, with 5 bases remaining between them. This CDR3 has 13 residues. Clones were read by immunoSEQ multiplex PCR, and TCRdb kept only the in-frame ones, dropping some. The sample lists around 190,000 clones; roughly 82% were seen once. The sequenced sample consisted of PBMCs. The receptor's source is a woman younger than 35 in good health and CMV-seronegative. The gene calls are TRBV9 and TRBJ1-1; the D is unclear. The CDR3, as DNA: TGTGCCAGCAGCGTAGAGCAAAACACTGAAGCTTTCTTT. It is translated as CASSVEQNTEAFF.